The 32 T cell receptor beta chains below were found in one sample sequenced in a study of neurological immune-mediated disorders. From the 5' RACE reads, TCRdb called clonotypes with MiXCR, one entry per CDR3 protein. The sample holds 45,000 to 65,000 distinct CDR3 sequences, about 4.2% seen once. The sequenced material came from PBMCs. The receptors shown here come from a man aged 50 to 59 with multiple sclerosis.

This clonotype was counted many times. The J gene is TRBJ2-2, the V gene TRBV20-1, with D unclear. Germline V gives CDR1 DFQATT, CDR2 SNEGSKA (reference sequence). The CDR3 has 15 amino acids. V lost 3 bases to trimming and J lost 0 bases, with 11 bases between them. Here the CDR3 DNA reads TGCAGTGCTAGCCGGCCCAGCGCGAACACCGGGGAGCTGTTTTTT. As protein: CSASRPSANTGELFF.

The sample holds a few counts of this clonotype. The chain combines TRBV5-1 with TRBJ2-1; D may correspond to TRBD1 or TRBD2 (5 bases each). The CDR3 is 14 amino acids. Germline V gives CDR1 SGHRS, CDR2 YFSETQ. V shed 5 bases and J shed 1 base, with 10 bases lying between them. CDR3 coding DNA: TGCGCCAGCAGAGGGACGGATTCCTACAATGAGCAGTTCTTC. Translating gives CASRGTDSYNEQFF.

This clonotype has a count of ten or more. At one boundary the junction diverges from the germline segment, which might be a read error. The chain couples TRBV20-1 to TRBJ1-5; 9 bases line up with TRBD1. Germline assignment: CDR1 DFQATT and CDR2 SNEGSKA (reference sequence). This CDR3 spans 14 amino acids. This CDR3 is CSARATGGGQPQHF. CDR3 in DNA: TGCAGTGCGAGAGCGACAGGGGGTGGTCAGCCCCAGCATTTT.

In its sample, this clonotype was seen a few times. The junction shows a germline mismatch at one end, possibly a read error. This chain links TRBV4-2 with TRBJ2-3, with 10 bases that match TRBD2. The CDR3 runs 17 residues. Looked up from germline, CDR1 is LGHNA and CDR2 is YNFKEQ. CDR3 protein: CASSQDLGLAVTDTQYF. CDR3 sequence (DNA): TGTGCCAGTAGCCAAGATCTAGGACTAGCGGTGACAGATACGCAGTATTTT.

Ten or more counts support this clonotype. V gene TRBV3-1 combines with J gene TRBJ1-1; possibly TRBD1 for D (6 bases). Trimming removed 0 bases from V and 5 bases from J, with 10 bases in between. Germline CDR1 reads LGHDT; CDR2 reads YNNKEL (reference sequence). This CDR3 region has 14 residues. The CDR3 spells CASSQESRGTEAFF. CDR3 DNA: TGTGCCAGCAGCCAAGAATCTAGGGGGACTGAAGCTTTCTTT.

This clonotype showed up many times. V usage is TRBV20-1 and J usage is TRBJ2-1, with D uncertain. CDR3 size: 16 residues. With 4 bases removed from V and 3 bases from J, the gap between germline ends came to 19 bases. Germline V gene data show CDR1 as DFQATT and CDR2 as SNEGSKA (reference sequence). For the CDR3, the DNA is TGCAGTGCTACCCCTTGGGCGGCGCCAGACTACAATGAGCAGTTCTTC. It codes for CSATPWAAPDYNEQFF.

This chain links TRBV6-6 with TRBJ1-1, with 8 positions matching TRBD1. The CDR3 has 13 amino acids. The ends lost 0 bases at V and 10 bases at J; junction bases unmatched: 4. CDR1 is MNHNY and CDR2 is SVGAGI in the germline V gene (reference sequence). CDR3 in DNA: TGTGCCAGCAGTTACTCCTTGGACAGGGCAGCTTTCTTT. It encodes CASSYSLDRAAFF.

This clonotype was detected ten times or more. The chain couples TRBV15 to TRBJ1-5; D perhaps matches TRBD1 (6 bases). Germline CDR1 reads LNHNV; CDR2 reads YYDKDF (reference sequence). V gave up 8 bases and J gave up 6 bases, with 20 bases separating them. The CDR3 contains 15 residues. CDR3 loop: CATDPSGALGQPQHF. As DNA, the CDR3 is TGTGCCACCGACCCTTCAGGGGCTCTCGGTCAGCCCCAGCATTTT. Drawing the rest from reference TRBV15 and TRBJ1-5, the complete variable domain is DAMVIQNPRYQVTQFGKPVTLSCSQTLNHNVMYWYQQKSSQAPKLLFHYYDKDFNNEADTPDNFQSRRPNTSFCFLDIRSPGLGDTAMYLCATDPSGALGQPQHFGDGTRLSIL.

Many counts were recorded for this clonotype. The chain employs TRBV6-2 or TRBV6-3 and TRBJ1-5, with D possibly matching TRBD1 (6 bases). There are 15 residues in the CDR3. The V gene's germline CDR1 is MNHEY and CDR2 SVGEGT. V was trimmed by 2 bases and J by 2 bases, leaving 10 bases between them. In nucleotides, the CDR3 is TGTGCCAGCAGTTACCCCAGGGGAGGCAATCAGCCCCAGCATTTT. It codes for CASSYPRGGNQPQHF.

This clonotype showed up many times. This sequence joins TRBV20-1 and TRBJ2-3; D might be TRBD1 (5 bases). The CDR3 is made up of 14 amino acids. CDR1 and CDR2 from the germline V gene are DFQATT and SNEGSKA (reference sequence). The germline V and J ends were trimmed by 6 bases and 2 bases, with 15 bases remaining between them. DNA of the CDR3: TGCAGTGCCGAGGTGGGGCAGTACACAGATACGCAGTATTTT. Translated, it gives CSAEVGQYTDTQYF.

The chain couples TRBV20-1 to TRBJ1-2, with TRBD1 as a possible D gene (5 bases). Germline-derived CDR1 and CDR2 are DFQATT and SNEGSKA (reference sequence). V was cut by 5 bases and J by 1 base, with 8 bases left in between. CDR3 length equals 12 residues. The CDR3 loop is CSAQGRNYGYTF. CDR3 in DNA: TGCAGTGCTCAGGGACGTAACTATGGCTACACCTTC.

This clonotype showed up many times. The chain has TRBV20-1 and TRBJ2-7; D may be TRBD1 (6 bases). Germline CDR1 DFQATT, CDR2 SNEGSKA (reference sequence). The V gene lost 6 bases and the J gene lost 7 bases, with 13 bases spanning the gap. The CDR3 length is 11 residues. The CDR3 loop is CSAQDRPEQYF. CDR3 in DNA: TGCAGTGCCCAAGACAGGCCTGAGCAGTACTTC.

This clonotype showed up many times. V is TRBV10-3 and J is TRBJ2-1; D perhaps matches TRBD2 (5 bases). Per germline, CDR1 ENHRY and CDR2 SYGVKD. The CDR3 contains 16 residues. V lost 0 bases and J 4 bases, leaving 13 bases between the germline ends. Written as DNA, the CDR3 is TGTGCCATCAGTGAGTCTTTGGGTAGCGTTTACAATGAGCAGTTCTTC. It is translated as CAISESLGSVYNEQFF.

At least ten counts were recorded for this clonotype. This chain links TRBV3-1 with TRBJ2-7; D possibly uses TRBD1 or TRBD2 (5 bases each). This CDR3 comprises 15 residues. Trimming stripped 0 bases from V and 2 bases from J, with 11 bases between. The germline V gene encodes CDR1 LGHDT and CDR2 YNNKEL (reference sequence). The CDR3 region is CASSQDGGSTYEQYF. CDR3 DNA sequence: TGTGCCAGCAGCCAAGATGGGGGTTCAACCTACGAGCAGTACTTC.

In the case of this clonotype: One end of the junction fails to match germline, which may point to a read error. The chain combines TRBV12-3 or TRBV12-4 with TRBJ1-6; a weak D match, TRBD1 (6 bases). The CDR3 has 15 residues. CDR3 bases: TGTGCCAGCACTCCCCCAGGGGCCTATAATTCACCCCTCAACTTT. It specifies CASTPPGAYNSPLNF.

The chain couples TRBV14 to TRBJ2-7; no reliable D call. This CDR3 region has 14 residues. From germline, CDR1 is SGHDN and CDR2 FVKESK. Trimming removed 0 bases from V and 4 bases from J, with 10 bases in between. Here the CDR3 reads CASSQDLGSYEQYF. CDR3 coding DNA: TGTGCCAGCAGCCAAGATTTGGGCAGTTACGAGCAGTACTTC.

This clonotype has a count of ten or more. CDR3 DNA sequence: TGCAGTGCTTATCCGGAAGGACAGGGTAATCAAGAGACCCAGTACTTC. It yields the protein CSAYPEGQGNQETQYF. V is TRBV20-1 and J is TRBJ2-5, with TRBD1 identical over 8 bases. CDR1 and CDR2 (germline): DFQATT, SNEGSKA (reference sequence). The CDR3 totals 16 residues. The J segment lost 2 bases and the V segment lost 5 bases, leaving 13 bases of the junction unmatched.

In this sample, this clonotype turned up a few times. The junction departs from germline at one end; a sequencing error may be responsible. This chain joins TRBV20-1 and TRBJ1-6, with TRBD1 matching 8 bases. Looked up from germline, CDR1 is DFQATT and CDR2 is SNEGSKA (reference sequence). The CDR3 consists of 13 residues. The CDR3 region has the DNA TGCAGTCTGTCCAGACAGGGGCATTCACCCCTCAACTTT. Translation gives CSLSRQGHSPLNF.

Many counts were recorded for this clonotype. The chain couples TRBV5-1 to TRBJ2-2; either TRBD1 or TRBD2 may supply D (5 bases each). V shed 6 bases and J shed 0 bases, with 15 bases lying between them. In germline, CDR1 is SGHRS, CDR2 YFSETQ. This CDR3 is built from 16 residues. The DNA of the CDR3 is TGCGCCAGCAAGAGGGGTACAGATGCGAACACCGGGGAGCTGTTTTTT. It specifies CASKRGTDANTGELFF.

This clonotype was found many times. J is TRBJ2-1 and V is TRBV4-1, with 9 bases matching TRBD2. The length of the CDR3 is 15 residues. The trim removed 4 bases at V and 7 bases at J, leaving 8 bases unmatched. CDR1 and CDR2 (germline): MGHRA, YSYEKL. CDR3 loop: CASSPIIAGVNEQFF. For the CDR3, the DNA is TGCGCCAGCAGCCCCATCATAGCGGGAGTTAATGAGCAGTTCTTC.

This clonotype was detected many times. CDR3 loop: CASSSWTPPVTDTQYF. DNA for the CDR3: TGCGCCAGCAGCTCATGGACGCCCCCCGTCACAGATACGCAGTATTTT. This chain connects TRBV5-1 to TRBJ2-3; D is ambiguous. This CDR3 has 16 amino acids. CDR1 is SGHRS, CDR2 YFSETQ, per germline. Trimming shortened V by 3 bases and J by 2 bases, and 16 bases separated the two germline ends. Using reference TRBV5-1 and TRBJ2-3 for the parts outside the CDR3, the full variable domain is KAGVTQTPRYLIKTRGQQVTLSCSPISGHRSVSWYQQTPGQGLQFLFEYFSETQRNKGNFPGRFSGRQFSNSRSEMNVSTLELGDSALYLCASSSWTPPVTDTQYFGPGTRLTVL.

This clonotype appeared a few times. J is TRBJ1-1 and V is TRBV7-8, with D uncertain. The germline V gene encodes CDR1 SGHVS and CDR2 FQNEAQ. Deletions cut 1 base from V and 3 bases from J, with 6 bases between. The CDR3 has 13 residues. CDR3 amino acids: CASSLEKYTEAFF. The CDR3 DNA reads as TGTGCCAGCAGCTTAGAAAAGTACACTGAAGCTTTCTTT.

This clonotype was observed a few times. This chain joins TRBV6-5 and TRBJ1-6; 10 nucleotides match TRBD1. Per the germline V gene, CDR1 is MNHEY and CDR2 is SVGAGI. The CDR3 sequence is 19 residues long. J lost 2 bases, V lost 5 bases, and 12 bases had no gene match. CDR3 sequence (DNA): TGTGCCAGCAGTATACAGGGGGGGACAGGGGAGACCTATAATTCACCCCTCCACTTT. As protein: CASSIQGGTGETYNSPLHF.

Many counts were recorded for this clonotype. The V and J genes are TRBV5-1 and TRBJ2-1; 8 bases line up with TRBD1. This CDR3 has 14 residues. Looked up from germline, CDR1 is SGHRS and CDR2 is YFSETQ. V gave up 3 bases and J gave up 5 bases; unmatched junction bases: 4. This CDR3 is CASSSQGADNEQFF. CDR3 nucleotide sequence: TGCGCCAGCAGCTCCCAGGGGGCGGACAATGAGCAGTTCTTC.

The chain has TRBV28 and TRBJ2-2; D unclear. Germline loops: CDR1 MDHEN, CDR2 SYDVKM. V was shortened by 6 bases and J by 7 bases, with 6 bases between the two germline ends. The CDR3 has 11 residues. The CDR3 protein is CASRLVGELFF. CDR3 sequence (DNA): TGTGCCAGCAGGTTAGTCGGGGAGCTGTTTTTT.

This clonotype was found many times. The CDR3 DNA is TGTGCCACCAGGGCAGGGGCTCCCTACAATGAGCAGTTCTTC. It codes for CATRAGAPYNEQFF. This chain joins TRBV24-1 and TRBJ2-1; a possible D gene is TRBD1 (6 bases). Trimming removed 7 bases from V and 2 bases from J, with 11 bases in between. CDR3 size: 14 residues. Germline lookup yields CDR1 KGHDR and CDR2 SFDVKD.

In its sample, this clonotype was seen a few times. The chain is built from TRBV12-3 or TRBV12-4 and TRBJ1-4; 7 positions agree with TRBD1. The CDR3 extends over 15 amino acids. The trim removed 4 bases at V and 6 bases at J, leaving 8 bases unmatched. CDR3 in DNA: TGTGCCAGCAGTTCTCGACAGCAGGGGGATGAAAAACTGTTTTTT. Protein: CASSSRQQGDEKLFF.

By sample fraction, this clonotype is medium-sized (0.01 to 0.1%). The CDR3 DNA sequence: TGTGCCAGCAGCTCCTTTCGCGCCAAAAACATTCAGTACTTC. Amino acid sequence: CASSSFRAKNIQYF. This chain connects TRBV7-9 to TRBJ2-4; D call uncertain. The length of the CDR3 is 14 residues. Germline V gene sequence: CDR1 SEHNR, CDR2 FQNEAQ (reference sequence). Trimming took 4 bases from V and 1 from J, leaving 8 bases between them.

For this clonotype: A much larger clone differs from this one at a single base, so this may be a read error. This chain uses TRBV7-2 with TRBJ1-5; D uncertain. This CDR3 has 14 residues. Looked up from germline, CDR1 is SGHTA and CDR2 is FQGNSA. DNA of the CDR3: TGTGCCAGCAGCCCGGCCGGCAGAGATCAGCCCCAGAATTTT. Its protein product is CASSPAGRDQPQNF.

In the case of this clonotype: A much more abundant neighbour one base away suggests this may be a read error. The chain recombines TRBV2 with TRBJ2-7, with TRBD2 identical over 10 bases. The CDR3 runs to 17 residues. The junction had 20 bases not matched to a gene; V was cut back by 8 bases and J by 7 bases. The V gene's germline CDR1 is SNHLY and CDR2 FYNNEI. The CDR3 reads CASDGTRSGRRTKEQYF. The CDR3 DNA is TGTGCCAGCGACGGGACACGTAGCGGGAGGCGGACCAAAGAGCAGTACTTC. The full variable domain, completed using reference TRBV2 and TRBJ2-7, is EPEVTQTPSHQVTQMGQEVILRCVPISNHLYFYWYRQILGQKVEFLVSFYNNEISEKSEIFDDQFSVERPDGSNFTLKIRSTKLEDSAMYFCASDGTRSGRRTKEQYFGPGTRLTVT.

This clonotype was seen at least ten times. The V and J genes are TRBV4-1 and TRBJ1-4; maybe TRBD1 (6 bases). CDR1 is MGHRA and CDR2 is YSYEKL in the germline V gene. The CDR3 covers 16 residues. Trimming removed 0 bases from V and 8 bases from J, with 16 bases in between. The CDR3 coding sequence is TGCGCCAGCAGCCAAGAGCCAGGGGTCTTCGTAGAAAAACTGTTTTTT. This translates into CASSQEPGVFVEKLFF.

This clonotype has a handful of counts. The CDR3: CSVEEGDSLGQYF. In nucleotides, the CDR3 is TGCAGCGTTGAAGAAGGGGACTCCCTAGGGCAGTACTTC. The genes are TRBV29-1 and TRBJ2-7; a weak D match, TRBD2 (6 bases). This CDR3 contains 13 residues. Germline V gives CDR1 SQVTM, CDR2 ANQGSEA. V was shortened by 0 bases and J by 9 bases, with 15 bases between the two germline ends.